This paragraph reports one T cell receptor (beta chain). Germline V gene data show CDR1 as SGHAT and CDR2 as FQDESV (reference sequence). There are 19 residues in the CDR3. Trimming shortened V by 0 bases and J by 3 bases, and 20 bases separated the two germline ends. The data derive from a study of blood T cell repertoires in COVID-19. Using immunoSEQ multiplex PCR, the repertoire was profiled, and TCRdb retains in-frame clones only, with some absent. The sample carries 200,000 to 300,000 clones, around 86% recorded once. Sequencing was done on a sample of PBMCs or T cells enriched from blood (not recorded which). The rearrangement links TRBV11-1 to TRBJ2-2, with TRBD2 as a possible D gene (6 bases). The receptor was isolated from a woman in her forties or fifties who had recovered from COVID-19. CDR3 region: CASSLAVLGGRTYTGELFF. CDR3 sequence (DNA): TGTGCCAGCAGCTTAGCGGTGCTGGGGGGACGAACTTACACCGGGGAGCTGTTTTTT.